These 21 T cell receptor beta chains were all obtained from the same sample, sequenced in a study of Ad26.COV2.S vaccination and SARS-CoV-2 variants. Using immunoSEQ multiplex PCR, the repertoire was profiled, and TCRdb retains in-frame clones only, with some absent. Counted here are around 300,000 clones, 75% to 90% occurring once; the ten biggest clones make up around 5%. Treatment of the sample: roughly 19 received Ad26.COV2.S at low or high dose, single or two shots; 5 received placebo; per-sample allocation not given. Sample collection was performed on day 63 after the first vaccine or placebo injection. The source was peripheral blood, collected in a trial of Ad26.COV2.S vaccine versus placebo. These receptor sequences come from a person between 18 and 65 years old who received the Ad26.COV2.S COVID-19 vaccine or a placebo.

This clone was counted once. The genes are TRBV2 and TRBJ2-1, with 8 bases matching TRBD1. V lost 9 bases and J lost 15; bases outside the gene matches: 19. The germline V gene has CDR1 SNHLY and CDR2 FYNNEI. This CDR3 is 14 amino acids long. The CDR3 loop is CARASDRVSMKGFF. CDR3 nucleotides: TGTGCCAGGGCATCGGACAGGGTATCGATGAAGGGGTTCTTC.

The chain links TRBV7-2 to TRBJ1-5, with D maybe TRBD1 (5 bases). With 5 bases removed from V and 0 bases from J, the gap between germline ends came to 11 bases. The CDR3 has 15 residues. The V gene's germline CDR1 is SGHTA and CDR2 FQGNSA. The CDR3, as DNA: TGTGCCAGCAGCGACGGGGGGTATAGCAATCAGCCCCAGCATTTT. Translating it yields CASSDGGYSNQPQHF.

The chain recombines TRBV19 with TRBJ2-7; D gene ambiguous. Germline CDR1 is LNHDA and CDR2 is SQIVND (reference sequence). This CDR3 has 13 residues. The V end was cut by 1 base, the J end by 5 bases, with 9 bases between. The CDR3 loop is CASSIAAAHEQYF. CDR3 DNA: TGTGCCAGTAGTATAGCCGCTGCCCACGAGCAGTACTTC.

In its sample, this clone was seen a few times. The chain carries TRBV18 and TRBJ1-2, with D possibly TRBD1 on 6 matching bases. This CDR3 comprises 16 residues. Trimming pared 4 bases from V and 3 bases from J, leaving 18 bases between. The germline CDR1 and CDR2 sequences are KGHSH and LQKENI. The CDR3 region is CASSRIPGAVDYGYTF. For the CDR3, the DNA is TGTGCCAGCTCACGAATCCCAGGGGCCGTGGACTATGGCTACACCTTC.

The genes are TRBV5-6 and TRBJ2-7; 7 bases fit TRBD2. The germline V gene encodes CDR1 SGHDT and CDR2 YYEEEE. V lost 4 bases and J lost 1; bases outside the gene matches: 8. The CDR3 is 15 residues long. CDR3 bases: TGTGCCAGCAGCCATGAGACAGCGGGATCCTACGAGCAGTACTTC. Encoded protein: CASSHETAGSYEQYF.

Points on this clone: Other DNA variants within this sample encode the same CDR3. The J gene is TRBJ1-5, the V gene TRBV5-6; tentative D call: TRBD1 (6 bases). V was trimmed by 2 bases and J by 6 bases, leaving 12 bases between them. The germline gives CDR1 SGHDT, CDR2 YYEEEE. CDR3 length: 14 residues. The CDR3 spells CASSLGGSGQPQHF. As DNA, the CDR3 is TGTGCCAGCAGCTTAGGGGGGTCAGGTCAGCCCCAGCATTTT.

This chain connects TRBV12-5 to TRBJ1-1; D gene uncertain. The CDR3 length is 13 residues. Germline-derived CDR1 and CDR2 are LGHNT and FRNRAP. V lost 3 bases and J 3 bases, leaving 8 bases between the germline ends. This CDR3 reads CASGFSGDTEAFF. CDR3 DNA sequence: TGTGCTAGTGGTTTCAGTGGGGACACTGAAGCTTTCTTT.

The chain joins TRBV4-1 to TRBJ1-4, with a tentative D call TRBD1 (6 bases). This CDR3 comprises 15 residues. CDR1 MGHRA and CDR2 YSYEKL come from the germline V gene. Deletions cut 1 base from V and 8 bases from J, with 14 bases between. In nucleotides, the CDR3 is TGCGCCAGCAGCCAAGGAGGGGGGGGTTTGGAAAAACTGTTTTTT. Amino acid sequence: CASSQGGGGLEKLFF.

A remark on this clone: At the DNA level, this CDR3 is encoded by other sequences in the same sample as well. The chain has TRBV12-3 or TRBV12-4 and TRBJ1-1; D gene ambiguous. V was shortened by 3 bases and J by 1 base, with 6 bases between the two germline ends. The CDR3 runs 13 residues. CDR3 residues: CASSFGGNTEAFF. The CDR3 nucleotides read TGTGCCAGCAGTTTCGGCGGGAACACTGAAGCTTTCTTT.

The chain employs TRBV19 and TRBJ1-2; no clear D. This CDR3 has 15 residues. Between the trimmed V and J ends, which lost 1 base and 1 base, there was a span of 10 bases. CDR1 and CDR2 (germline): LNHDA, SQIVND (reference sequence). As DNA, the CDR3 is TGTGCCAGTAGTATAGGTGGTCGGGGTAACTATGGCTACACCTTC. It translates to CASSIGGRGNYGYTF.

This chain links TRBV13 with TRBJ1-1, with a weak D call TRBD1 (5 bases). CDR1 and CDR2 from the germline V gene are PRHDT and FYEKMQ (reference sequence). V shed 0 bases and J shed 0 bases, with 14 bases lying between them. The CDR3 length is 17 residues. DNA of the CDR3: TGTGCCAGCAGCTTAGGTTGGGTCAGGGCGCTGAACACTGAAGCTTTCTTT. This gives the protein CASSLGWVRALNTEAFF.

V is TRBV6-2 or TRBV6-3 and J is TRBJ1-2; D is perhaps TRBD1 (6 bases). V lost 6 bases to trimming and J lost 2 bases, with 16 bases between them. CDR3 size: 15 residues. Germline lookup yields CDR1 MNHEY and CDR2 SVGEGT. The CDR3 is CASSVGDMFNYGYTF. Here the CDR3 DNA reads TGTGCCAGCAGCGTTGGGGACATGTTCAACTATGGCTACACCTTC.

The chain has TRBV9 and TRBJ2-2, with D perhaps TRBD2 (5 bases). Germline assignment: CDR1 SGDLS and CDR2 YYNGEE. The CDR3 is 15 residues long. V was trimmed by 4 bases and J by 1 base, leaving 11 bases between them. CDR3 region: CASSPYEGNTGELFF. The CDR3 DNA reads as TGTGCCAGCAGCCCCTACGAGGGGAACACCGGGGAGCTGTTTTTT.

The chain is built from TRBV4-1 and TRBJ1-1; D uncertain. This CDR3 contains 13 residues. With 6 bases removed from V and 4 bases from J, the gap between germline ends came to 12 bases. From germline, CDR1 is MGHRA and CDR2 YSYEKL. The CDR3 nucleotides read TGCGCCAGCAGGGATGGGCGCGGCACTGAAGCTTTCTTT. Residues: CASRDGRGTEAFF.

This chain connects TRBV11-2 to TRBJ2-3, with TRBD2 identical over 10 bases. The CDR3 is made up of 14 amino acids. V lost 4 bases, J lost 6 bases, and 4 bases stayed unmatched. The V gene's germline CDR1 is SGHAT and CDR2 FQNNGV. The CDR3 coding sequence is TGTGCCAGCAGCTCACTAGCGGGATGGGATACGCAGTATTTT. This codes for CASSSLAGWDTQYF. The whole variable domain, remainder taken from reference TRBV11-2 and TRBJ2-3, is EAGVAQSPRYKIIEKRQSVAFWCNPISGHATLYWYQQILGQGPKLLIQFQNNGVVDDSQLPKDRFSAERLKGVDSTLKIQPAKLEDSAVYLCASSSLAGWDTQYFGPGTRLTVL.

The CDR3 nucleotides read TGTGCCAGCCTCAGGCTTATCGCGAACACCGGGGAGCTGTTTTTT. Its protein product is CASLRLIANTGELFF. The gene calls are TRBV6-5 and TRBJ2-2; D is uncertain. The CDR3 covers 15 residues. Trimming left V 8 bases short and J 0 bases short, with 13 bases between. Germline V gene sequence: CDR1 MNHEY, CDR2 SVGAGI.

This clone came up a few times. The CDR3 spells CASSSPFLRAFF. The CDR3 nucleotides read TGTGCCAGCAGTTCCCCATTTTTGAGAGCTTTCTTT. This chain uses TRBV12-3 or TRBV12-4 with TRBJ1-1; D is unclear. The length of the CDR3 is 12 residues. V was trimmed by 4 bases and J by 10 bases, leaving 13 bases between them.

The gene calls are TRBV6-2 or TRBV6-3 and TRBJ1-2, with D possibly matching TRBD1 (5 bases). Germline CDR1 reads MNHEY; CDR2 reads SVGEGT. This CDR3 is built from 15 residues. Trimming took off 5 bases at V and 3 bases at J, with 16 bases between the two ends. The CDR3 sequence is CASSPTLGGYYGYTF. CDR3 bases: TGTGCCAGCAGTCCCACGCTGGGGGGATACTATGGCTACACCTTC.

The chain couples TRBV19 to TRBJ2-1; 7 nucleotides match TRBD2. The CDR3 runs 18 residues. The germline V gene has CDR1 LNHDA and CDR2 SQIVND (reference sequence). V lost 1 base, J lost 3 bases, and 12 bases stayed unmatched. The CDR3: CASSIALKGLADYNEQFF. CDR3 bases: TGTGCCAGTAGTATAGCTTTAAAAGGGCTAGCGGACTACAATGAGCAGTTCTTC. Full variable domain (remainder filled in from reference TRBV19 and TRBJ2-1): DGGITQSPKYLFRKEGQNVTLSCEQNLNHDAMYWYRQDPGQGLRLIYYSQIVNDFQKGDIAEGYSVSREKKESFPLTVTSAQKNPTAFYLCASSIALKGLADYNEQFFGPGTRLTVL.

The chain links TRBV29-1 to TRBJ2-2; 7 bases line up with TRBD2. V was clipped by 2 bases and J by 0 bases; unmatched bases: 3. Germline-derived CDR1 and CDR2 are SQVTM and ANQGSEA. CDR3 length: 15 amino acids. The CDR3 nucleotides read TGCAGCGTTGAACTGGGACTACCGAACACCGGGGAGCTGTTTTTT. Its translation: CSVELGLPNTGELFF.

The chain uses TRBV6-5 and TRBJ1-1; D remains unclear. Trimming left V 0 bases short and J 2 bases short, with 10 bases between. Germline lookup yields CDR1 MNHEY and CDR2 SVGAGI. CDR3 length: 15 amino acids. The chain's CDR3 is CASSYSISGNTEAFF. CDR3 nucleotides: TGTGCCAGCAGTTACTCGATTTCCGGAAACACTGAAGCTTTCTTT.